The rows below give T cell receptor beta chains drawn from one sample of a study of beta chain features in type 1 diabetes. TCRdb keeps only in-frame clones here, not all; method: immunoSEQ multiplex PCR. The sample lists roughly 400,000 clones, more than 12% occurring once. The source material was naive CD4+ T cells from blood. The receptors come from a woman under 30 in good health. The CDR3 runs from the conserved cysteine through the conserved F or W. Fields, in order: D gene, V gene, clone size, J gene, CDR3 protein, CDR3 DNA. The D gene is left open where the match is weak. For some rows the clone size is stated as once, few or many, or as a class when expanded; others skip it.

D gene: NA; V gene: TRBV15; clone size: few; J gene: TRBJ2-1; CDR3 protein: CATSRPSRSFAYNEQFF; CDR3 DNA: TGTGCCACCAGCAGACCATCCCGGAGTTTTGCCTACAATGAGCAGTTCTTC
D gene: TRBD2; V gene: TRBV4-2; clone size: few; J gene: TRBJ2-7; CDR3 protein: CASSQEYGTSGRVRRQYF; CDR3 DNA: TGTGCCAGCAGCCAAGAATACGGGACTAGCGGGAGGGTTAGAAGGCAGTACTTC
D gene: NA; V gene: TRBV7-2; clone size: NA; J gene: TRBJ2-2; CDR3 protein: CASSLRRIARVTGELFF; CDR3 DNA: TGTGCCAGCAGCTTACGCCGCATAGCGAGAGTGACCGGGGAGCTGTTTTTT
D gene: NA; V gene: TRBV13; clone size: few; J gene: TRBJ2-7; CDR3 protein: CASSLRQYSYEQYF; CDR3 DNA: TGTGCCAGCAGCCTTCGACAGTACTCCTACGAGCAGTACTTC
D gene: TRBD1; V gene: TRBV2; clone size: few; J gene: TRBJ1-2; CDR3 protein: CASIRTGQSYGYTF; CDR3 DNA: TGTGCCAGCATTAGGACGGGACAGTCCTATGGCTACACCTTC
D gene: TRBD2; V gene: TRBV29-1; clone size: NA; J gene: TRBJ2-1; CDR3 protein: CSGKGLADSYNEQFF; CDR3 DNA: TGCAGCGGGAAGGGACTAGCGGACTCCTACAATGAGCAGTTCTTC
D gene: TRBD2; V gene: TRBV30; clone size: NA; J gene: TRBJ2-1; CDR3 protein: CAWQEPGLAGVGEQFF; CDR3 DNA: TGTGCCTGGCAAGAACCGGGACTAGCGGGAGTGGGAGAGCAGTTCTTC
D gene: NA; V gene: TRBV9; clone size: NA; J gene: TRBJ2-2; CDR3 protein: CASSGSDIYTGELFF; CDR3 DNA: TGTGCCAGCAGCGGATCCGACATATACACCGGGGAGCTGTTTTTT
D gene: TRBD1; V gene: TRBV29-1; clone size: few; J gene: TRBJ2-7; CDR3 protein: CSALSGQGREQYF; CDR3 DNA: TGCAGCGCCTTAAGCGGACAGGGACGCGAGCAGTACTTC
D gene: TRBD1; V gene: TRBV6-5; clone size: few; J gene: TRBJ2-1; CDR3 protein: CASSSPGQAYNEQFF; CDR3 DNA: TGTGCCAGCAGTTCTCCGGGACAGGCTTACAATGAGCAGTTCTTC
D gene: NA; V gene: TRBV29-1; clone size: few; J gene: TRBJ2-7; CDR3 protein: CSASRSYEQYF; CDR3 DNA: TGCAGCGCTAGCCGCTCCTACGAGCAGTACTTC
D gene: TRBD1; V gene: TRBV9; clone size: NA; J gene: TRBJ2-1; CDR3 protein: CASSRDRSYNEQFF; CDR3 DNA: TGTGCCAGCAGTCGGGACAGATCTTACAATGAGCAGTTCTTC
D gene: TRBD2; V gene: TRBV19; clone size: NA; J gene: TRBJ2-1; CDR3 protein: CASSIVTSGEQFF; CDR3 DNA: TGTGCCAGTAGTATAGTGACTAGCGGTGAGCAGTTCTTC
D gene: TRBD2; V gene: TRBV11-1; clone size: few; J gene: TRBJ2-7; CDR3 protein: CASSREAGWSSYEQYF; CDR3 DNA: TGTGCCAGCAGCAGAGAAGCGGGATGGAGCTCCTACGAGCAGTACTTC
D gene: NA; V gene: TRBV18; clone size: NA; J gene: TRBJ2-1; CDR3 protein: CASSQLDYEQFF; CDR3 DNA: TGTGCCAGCTCACAACTGGACTATGAGCAGTTCTTC
D gene: NA; V gene: TRBV6-1; clone size: NA; J gene: TRBJ2-7; CDR3 protein: CASSALYEQYF; CDR3 DNA: TGTGCCAGCAGTGCACTATACGAGCAGTACTTC
D gene: TRBD1; V gene: TRBV5-1; clone size: NA; J gene: TRBJ2-2; CDR3 protein: CASSGGQLELFF; CDR3 DNA: TGCGCCAGCAGCGGGGGACAGCTCGAGCTGTTTTTT
D gene: NA; V gene: TRBV11-2; clone size: few; J gene: TRBJ2-1; CDR3 protein: CASSQARGGFF; CDR3 DNA: TGTGCCAGCAGTCAGGCTAGGGGAGGGTTCTTC
D gene: NA; V gene: TRBV7-2; clone size: NA; J gene: TRBJ2-5; CDR3 protein: CASSFAKLRGEETQYF; CDR3 DNA: TGTGCCAGCAGCTTCGCCAAACTCAGGGGCGAAGAGACCCAGTACTTC
D gene: NA; V gene: TRBV6-6; clone size: NA; J gene: TRBJ1-4; CDR3 protein: CASSSWGNNEKLFF; CDR3 DNA: TGTGCCAGCAGTTCTTGGGGCAATAATGAAAAACTGTTTTTT
D gene: TRBD2; V gene: TRBV30; clone size: few; J gene: TRBJ2-1; CDR3 protein: CAWSGSGILVGEQFF; CDR3 DNA: TGTGCCTGGAGTGGTAGCGGGATACTGGTGGGTGAGCAGTTCTTC
D gene: NA; V gene: TRBV2; clone size: NA; J gene: TRBJ1-5; CDR3 protein: CASSGPGVEQPQHF; CDR3 DNA: TGTGCCAGCAGTGGCCCCGGGGTAGAGCAGCCCCAGCATTTT
D gene: NA; V gene: TRBV7-2; clone size: NA; J gene: TRBJ2-7; CDR3 protein: CASSLYFSDPFEQYF; CDR3 DNA: TGTGCCAGCAGCTTATACTTCAGCGACCCCTTCGAGCAGTACTTC
D gene: NA; V gene: TRBV28; clone size: few; J gene: TRBJ2-7; CDR3 protein: CASSLGQSYEQYF; CDR3 DNA: TGTGCCAGCAGTTTGGGGCAGTCTTACGAGCAGTACTTC
D gene: TRBD1; V gene: TRBV5-1; clone size: few; J gene: TRBJ2-1; CDR3 protein: CASTRTGGSYNEQFF; CDR3 DNA: TGCGCCAGCACCAGGACAGGGGGCTCCTACAATGAGCAGTTCTTC
D gene: TRBD1; V gene: TRBV5-1; clone size: NA; J gene: TRBJ2-6; CDR3 protein: CASSLGQGVAGANVLTF; CDR3 DNA: TGCGCCAGCAGCTTAGGACAGGGAGTGGCTGGGGCCAACGTCCTGACTTTC
D gene: NA; V gene: TRBV2; clone size: NA; J gene: TRBJ1-5; CDR3 protein: CASSDNWLRPQHF; CDR3 DNA: TGTGCCAGCAGTGACAATTGGCTTCGGCCCCAGCATTTT
D gene: NA; V gene: TRBV25-1; clone size: few; J gene: TRBJ2-7; CDR3 protein: CASTGSGSYEQYF; CDR3 DNA: TGTGCCAGCACAGGCAGTGGGTCCTACGAGCAGTACTTC
D gene: TRBD1; V gene: TRBV5-6; clone size: few; J gene: TRBJ1-2; CDR3 protein: CASSPTTGWDYGYTF; CDR3 DNA: TGTGCCAGCAGCCCCACGACAGGGTGGGACTATGGCTACACCTTC
D gene: NA; V gene: TRBV7-9; clone size: few; J gene: TRBJ1-1; CDR3 protein: CASSLGGSSNTEAFF; CDR3 DNA: TGTGCCAGCAGCTTGGGGGGATCTTCGAACACTGAAGCTTTCTTT
D gene: TRBD2; V gene: TRBV7-3; clone size: few; J gene: TRBJ2-2; CDR3 protein: CASSPPSGRAGGELFF; CDR3 DNA: TGTGCCAGCAGCCCACCTAGCGGGAGGGCTGGCGGGGAGCTGTTTTTT
D gene: TRBD1; V gene: TRBV29-1; clone size: few; J gene: TRBJ2-2; CDR3 protein: CSVADRGNTGELFF; CDR3 DNA: TGCAGCGTCGCAGACAGGGGCAACACCGGGGAGCTGTTTTTT
D gene: TRBD1; V gene: TRBV28; clone size: few; J gene: TRBJ1-5; CDR3 protein: CASSLLDRVSQPQHF; CDR3 DNA: TGTGCCAGCAGTTTATTGGACAGGGTCAGTCAGCCCCAGCATTTT
D gene: TRBD2; V gene: TRBV5-4; clone size: few; J gene: TRBJ2-5; CDR3 protein: CASSLAGGTQETQYF; CDR3 DNA: TGTGCCAGCAGCTTGGCGGGGGGGACCCAAGAGACCCAGTACTTC
D gene: TRBD2; V gene: TRBV19; clone size: NA; J gene: TRBJ2-5; CDR3 protein: CASSIQSGRALETQYF; CDR3 DNA: TGTGCCAGTAGTATCCAAAGCGGGAGGGCCTTGGAGACCCAGTACTTC
D gene: NA; V gene: TRBV20-1; clone size: few; J gene: TRBJ1-2; CDR3 protein: CSAPAGYGYTF; CDR3 DNA: TGCAGTGCCCCTGCCGGCTATGGCTACACCTTC
D gene: NA; V gene: TRBV27; clone size: few; J gene: TRBJ2-4; CDR3 protein: CASSPTDINIQYF; CDR3 DNA: TGTGCCAGCAGTCCCACTGATATAAACATTCAGTACTTC
D gene: NA; V gene: TRBV2; clone size: NA; J gene: TRBJ2-6; CDR3 protein: CASSAGMGSTSGANVLTF; CDR3 DNA: TGTGCCAGCAGTGCGGGGATGGGATCAACTTCTGGGGCCAACGTCCTGACTTTC
D gene: NA; V gene: TRBV27; clone size: few; J gene: TRBJ2-1; CDR3 protein: CASSRPPPTSSNEQFF; CDR3 DNA: TGTGCCAGCAGTCGCCCCCCACCCACTAGCTCCAATGAGCAGTTCTTC
D gene: TRBD2; V gene: TRBV11-2; clone size: NA; J gene: TRBJ2-3; CDR3 protein: CASSPAGTSGRLDTQYF; CDR3 DNA: TGTGCCAGCAGCCCCGCCGGGACTAGCGGGAGGTTAGATACGCAGTATTTT
D gene: NA; V gene: TRBV5-6; clone size: few; J gene: TRBJ2-1; CDR3 protein: CASSYWYNEQFF; CDR3 DNA: TGTGCCAGCAGCTACTGGTACAATGAGCAGTTCTTC